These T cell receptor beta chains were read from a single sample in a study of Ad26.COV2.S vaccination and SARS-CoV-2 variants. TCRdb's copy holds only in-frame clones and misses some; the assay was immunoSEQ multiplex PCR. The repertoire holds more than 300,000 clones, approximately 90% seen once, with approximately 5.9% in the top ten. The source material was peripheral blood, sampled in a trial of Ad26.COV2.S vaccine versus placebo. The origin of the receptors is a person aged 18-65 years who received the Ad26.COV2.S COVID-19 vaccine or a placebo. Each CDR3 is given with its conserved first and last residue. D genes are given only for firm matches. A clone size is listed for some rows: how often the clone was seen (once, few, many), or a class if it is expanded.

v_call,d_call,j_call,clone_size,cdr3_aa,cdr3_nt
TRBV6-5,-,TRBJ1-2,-,CASSYSRGFYGYTF,TGTGCCAGCAGTTACTCGAGGGGCTTCTATGGCTACACCTTC
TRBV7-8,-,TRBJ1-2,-,CASSLPGPLDGYTF,TGTGCCAGCAGCCTCCCCGGCCCCCTGGATGGCTACACCTTC
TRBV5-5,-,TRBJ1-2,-,CASSLIPQGDYGYTF,TGTGCCAGCAGCTTAATCCCACAGGGAGACTATGGCTACACCTTC
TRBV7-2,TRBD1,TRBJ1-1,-,CASSPFKGAATEAFF,TGTGCCAGCAGCCCCTTCAAGGGGGCGGCCACTGAAGCTTTCTTT
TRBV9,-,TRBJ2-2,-,CASSGGPGGELFF,TGTGCCAGCAGCGGAGGTCCAGGCGGGGAGCTGTTTTTT
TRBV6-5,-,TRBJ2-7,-,CASSSPTGLYEQYF,TGTGCCAGCAGTTCTCCAACAGGGCTCTACGAGCAGTACTTC
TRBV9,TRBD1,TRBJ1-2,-,CASSVAGQLNYGYTF,TGTGCCAGCAGCGTAGCGGGACAGCTTAACTATGGCTACACCTTC
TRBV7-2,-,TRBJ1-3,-,CASSPGILGNTIYF,TGTGCCAGCAGCCCAGGTATTCTCGGAAACACCATATATTTT
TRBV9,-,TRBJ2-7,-,CASSAGHSSSYEQYF,TGTGCCAGCAGCGCCGGACACTCCAGCTCCTACGAGCAGTACTTC
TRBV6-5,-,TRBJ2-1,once,CASSLGGSGEQFF,TGTGCCAGCAGTTTAGGGGGGTCAGGTGAGCAGTTCTTC
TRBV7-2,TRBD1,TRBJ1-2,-,CASSLVTGGAGGGYTF,TGTGCCAGCAGCTTAGTAACAGGGGGCGCTGGTGGTGGCTACACCTTC
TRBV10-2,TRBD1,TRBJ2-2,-,CASSDRVANTGELFF,TGCGCCAGCAGCGACAGGGTAGCGAACACCGGGGAGCTGTTTTTT
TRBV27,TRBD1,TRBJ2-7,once,CASTRRIGQGDSYEQYF,TGTGCCAGCACCCGAAGGATCGGACAGGGGGACTCCTACGAGCAGTACTTC
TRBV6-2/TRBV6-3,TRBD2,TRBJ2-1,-,CASSSPSLAKYNEQFF,TGTGCCAGCAGTTCTCCTTCACTAGCGAAGTACAATGAGCAGTTCTTC
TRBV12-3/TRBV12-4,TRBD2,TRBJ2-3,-,CASSSGITDTQYF,TGTGCCAGCAGTAGCGGGATTACAGATACGCAGTATTTT
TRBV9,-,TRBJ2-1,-,CASSVNEGVIYNEQFF,TGTGCCAGCAGCGTCAACGAGGGGGTTATATACAATGAGCAGTTCTTC
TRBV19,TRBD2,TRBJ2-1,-,CASSGGGYGNEQFF,TGTGCCAGTAGTGGGGGGGGTTATGGCAATGAGCAGTTCTTC
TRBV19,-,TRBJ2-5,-,CASSINRETQYF,TGTGCCAGTAGTATCAACAGGGAGACCCAGTACTTC
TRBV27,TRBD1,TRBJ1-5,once,CASRQTGGNQPQHF,TGTGCCAGCAGACAGACAGGGGGCAATCAGCCCCAGCATTTT
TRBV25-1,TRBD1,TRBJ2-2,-,CASSDWEPTGVTGELFF,TGTGCCAGCAGTGATTGGGAACCTACAGGGGTCACCGGGGAGCTGTTTTTT
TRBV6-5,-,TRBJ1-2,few,CASSWRPSNYGYTF,TGTGCCAGCAGTTGGCGGCCGTCTAACTATGGCTACACCTTC
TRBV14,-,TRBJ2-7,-,CASSQISADWSSYEQYF,TGTGCCAGCAGCCAAATTAGCGCGGACTGGAGCTCCTACGAGCAGTACTTC
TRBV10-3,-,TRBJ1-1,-,CAISDGRLNTEAFF,TGTGCCATCAGTGATGGCAGGTTGAACACTGAAGCTTTCTTT
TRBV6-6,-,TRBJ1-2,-,CASSYSNRDILYGYTF,TGTGCCAGCAGTTACTCGAACAGGGATATCCTCTATGGCTACACCTTC
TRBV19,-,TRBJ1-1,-,CASTSGSNTEAFF,TGTGCCAGTACCTCAGGCTCGAACACTGAAGCTTTCTTT
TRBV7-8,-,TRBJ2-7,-,CASSLGARISYEQYF,TGTGCCAGCAGCTTAGGGGCGAGGATTAGTTACGAGCAGTACTTC
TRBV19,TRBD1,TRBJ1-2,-,CASSKQGYYGYTF,TGTGCCAGTAGTAAACAGGGGTACTATGGCTACACCTTC
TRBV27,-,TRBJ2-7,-,CASNPTGQPYEQYF,TGTGCCAGCAATCCTACCGGACAGCCCTACGAGCAGTACTTC
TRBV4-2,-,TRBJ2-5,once,CASSQGEESSAQYF,TGTGCCAGCAGCCAGGGTGAAGAATCAAGCGCCCAGTACTTC
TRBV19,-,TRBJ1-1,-,CASSEQANTEAFF,TGTGCCAGTAGTGAACAGGCTAACACTGAAGCTTTCTTT
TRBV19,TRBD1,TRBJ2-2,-,CASSIGRGRIAGELFF,TGTGCCAGTAGTATTGGCAGGGGGCGCATTGCCGGGGAGCTGTTTTTT
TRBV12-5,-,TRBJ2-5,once,CASGSSDHGTQYF,TGTGCTAGTGGTTCCAGCGACCACGGGACCCAGTACTTC
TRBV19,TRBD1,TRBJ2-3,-,CASSMPGRGPDTQYF,TGTGCCAGTAGTATGCCCGGCAGGGGGCCAGATACGCAGTATTTT
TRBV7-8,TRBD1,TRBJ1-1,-,CASSRDRGRVEAFF,TGTGCCAGCAGCCGAGACAGGGGGCGGGTTGAAGCTTTCTTT
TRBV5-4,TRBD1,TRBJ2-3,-,CASSWRRGTGRTDTQYF,TGTGCCAGCAGCTGGCGCCGAGGGACAGGGCGCACAGATACGCAGTATTTT
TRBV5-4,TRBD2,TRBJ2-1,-,CASSSRDIGLAGLNEQFF,TGTGCCAGCTCCTCCCGGGACATTGGACTAGCGGGTCTCAATGAGCAGTTCTTC
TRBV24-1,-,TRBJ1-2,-,CATSDSSSNYGYTF,TGTGCCACCAGTGATTCGTCTTCCAACTATGGCTACACCTTC
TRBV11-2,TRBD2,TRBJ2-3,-,CASSLETSGSLITDTQYF,TGTGCCAGCAGCTTAGAGACTAGCGGGAGTTTGATTACAGATACGCAGTATTTT
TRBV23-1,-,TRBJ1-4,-,CASSQSGRRIREKLFF,TGCGCCAGCAGTCAATCAGGCAGGAGGATTCGAGAAAAACTGTTTTTT
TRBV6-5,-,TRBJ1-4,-,CASILSGGQGEKLFF,TGTGCCAGCATTCTTTCCGGGGGGCAGGGTGAAAAACTGTTTTTT
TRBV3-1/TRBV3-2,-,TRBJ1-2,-,CASSQDHGGRGYTF,TGTGCCAGCAGCCAAGATCACGGGGGTAGAGGCTACACCTTC